This T cell receptor beta chain was sequenced in a study of patients and donors after allogeneic stem cell transplantation. This clonotype has only one observation. The germline V gene has CDR1 SGHVS and CDR2 FNYEAQ. Trimming took off 5 bases at V and 4 bases at J, with 11 bases between the two ends. CDR3 size: 13 residues. TCRdb ran MiXCR on the RT-PCR reads and lists one entry per CDR3 protein. This sample yields about 410,000 distinct CDR3 sequences, of which roughly 16% are seen a single time; over 6% belongs to the top ten. The gene calls are TRBV7-6 and TRBJ1-1; a weak D match, TRBD1 (5 bases). The TCR comes from a human donor who was either an allogeneic HSCT recipient or a stem cell or donor lymphocyte infusion donor (not recorded which). It is not recorded whose cells these are; they may come from a transplant donor. The source material was blood, either unsorted or a sorted T cell fraction (not recorded which). The CDR3 nucleotides read TGTGCCAGCAGCCCGGGGGGGATCACTGAAGCTTTCTTT. Its protein product is CASSPGGITEAFF.